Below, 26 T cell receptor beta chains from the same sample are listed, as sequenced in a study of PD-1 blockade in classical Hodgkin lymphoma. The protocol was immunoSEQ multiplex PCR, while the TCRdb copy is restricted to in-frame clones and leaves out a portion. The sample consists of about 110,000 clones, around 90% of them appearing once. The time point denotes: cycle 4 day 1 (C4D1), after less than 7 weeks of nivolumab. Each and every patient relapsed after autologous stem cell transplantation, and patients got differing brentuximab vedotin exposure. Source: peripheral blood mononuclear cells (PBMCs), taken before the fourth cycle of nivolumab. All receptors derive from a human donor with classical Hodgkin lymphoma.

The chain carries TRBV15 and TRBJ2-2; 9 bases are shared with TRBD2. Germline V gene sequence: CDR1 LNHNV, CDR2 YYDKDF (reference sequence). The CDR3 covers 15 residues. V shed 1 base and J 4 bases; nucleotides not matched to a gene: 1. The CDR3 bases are TGTGCCACCAGCAGAGTTAGCGGGAGCACCGGGGAGCTGTTTTTT. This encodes CATSRVSGSTGELFF.

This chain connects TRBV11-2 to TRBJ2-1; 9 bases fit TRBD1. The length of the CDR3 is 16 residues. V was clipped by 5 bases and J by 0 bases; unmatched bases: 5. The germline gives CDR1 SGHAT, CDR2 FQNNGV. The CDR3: CASSPLTGGSYNEQFF. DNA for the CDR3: TGTGCCAGCAGCCCGCTGACAGGGGGCTCCTACAATGAGCAGTTCTTC. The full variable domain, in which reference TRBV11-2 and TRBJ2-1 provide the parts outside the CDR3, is EAGVAQSPRYKIIEKRQSVAFWCNPISGHATLYWYQQILGQGPKLLIQFQNNGVVDDSQLPKDRFSAERLKGVDSTLKIQPAKLEDSAVYLCASSPLTGGSYNEQFFGPGTRLTVL.

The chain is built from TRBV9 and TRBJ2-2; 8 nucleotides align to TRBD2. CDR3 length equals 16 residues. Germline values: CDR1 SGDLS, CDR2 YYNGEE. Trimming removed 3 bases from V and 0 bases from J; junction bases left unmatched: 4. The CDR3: CASSAGLAANTGELFF. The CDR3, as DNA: TGTGCCAGCAGCGCCGGACTAGCCGCGAACACCGGGGAGCTGTTTTTT.

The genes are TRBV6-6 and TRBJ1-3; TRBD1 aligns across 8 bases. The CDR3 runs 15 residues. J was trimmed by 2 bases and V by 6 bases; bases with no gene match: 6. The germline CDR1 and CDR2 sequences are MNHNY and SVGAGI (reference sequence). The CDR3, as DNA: TGTGCCAGCAGCCCGGACAGGGCGGCTGGAAACACCATATATTTT. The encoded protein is CASSPDRAAGNTIYF.

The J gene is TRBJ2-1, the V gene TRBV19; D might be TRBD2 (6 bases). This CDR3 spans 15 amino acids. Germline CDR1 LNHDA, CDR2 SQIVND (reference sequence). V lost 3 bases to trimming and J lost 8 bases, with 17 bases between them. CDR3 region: CASSITGGVWDEQFF. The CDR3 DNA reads TGTGCCAGTAGTATCACTGGAGGGGTGTGGGATGAGCAGTTCTTC. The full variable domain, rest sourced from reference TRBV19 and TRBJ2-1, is DGGITQSPKYLFRKEGQNVTLSCEQNLNHDAMYWYRQDPGQGLRLIYYSQIVNDFQKGDIAEGYSVSREKKESFPLTVTSAQKNPTAFYLCASSITGGVWDEQFFGPGTRLTVL.

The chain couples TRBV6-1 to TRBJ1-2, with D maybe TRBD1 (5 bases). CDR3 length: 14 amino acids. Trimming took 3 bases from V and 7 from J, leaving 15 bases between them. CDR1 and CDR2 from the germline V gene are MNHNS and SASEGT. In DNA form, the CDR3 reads TGTGCCAGCAGTGAGGGACCGCTCGCCTCTGGCTACACCTTC. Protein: CASSEGPLASGYTF.

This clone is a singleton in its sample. CDR3 coding DNA: TGTGCCCCCAGAGGACAGGGCTGCACAGATACGCAGTATTTT. Its protein product is CAPRGQGCTDTQYF. The rearrangement joins TRBV21-1 to TRBJ2-3; the table's TRBD1 call for D was not verified on the DNA. TRBV21-1 is deemed a pseudogene. There are 14 residues in the CDR3.

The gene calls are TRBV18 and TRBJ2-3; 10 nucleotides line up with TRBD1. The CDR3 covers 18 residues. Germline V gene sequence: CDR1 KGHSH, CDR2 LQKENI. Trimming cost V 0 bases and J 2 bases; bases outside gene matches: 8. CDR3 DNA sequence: TGTGCCAGCTCACCACCTGGCCCCGGGACAGGGGTCACAGATACGCAGTATTTT. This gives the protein CASSPPGPGTGVTDTQYF. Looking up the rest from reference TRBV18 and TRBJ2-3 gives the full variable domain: NAGVMQNPRHLVRRRGQEARLRCSPMKGHSHVYWYRQLPEEGLKFMVYLQKENIIDESGMPKERFSAEFPKEGPSILRIQQVVRGDSAAYFCASSPPGPGTGVTDTQYFGPGTRLTVL.

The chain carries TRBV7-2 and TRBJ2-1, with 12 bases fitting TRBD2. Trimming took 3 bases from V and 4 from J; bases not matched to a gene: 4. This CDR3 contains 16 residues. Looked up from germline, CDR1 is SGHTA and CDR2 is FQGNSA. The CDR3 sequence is CASSLEGLAGYNEQFF. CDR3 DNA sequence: TGTGCCAGCAGCTTGGAAGGACTAGCGGGATACAATGAGCAGTTCTTC.

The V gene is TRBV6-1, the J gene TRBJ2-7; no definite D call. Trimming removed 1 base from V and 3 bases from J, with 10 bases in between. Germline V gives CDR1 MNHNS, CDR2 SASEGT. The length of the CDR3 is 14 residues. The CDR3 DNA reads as TGTGCCAGCAGTGAAGTACCGGAAGGCTACGAGCAGTACTTC. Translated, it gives CASSEVPEGYEQYF.

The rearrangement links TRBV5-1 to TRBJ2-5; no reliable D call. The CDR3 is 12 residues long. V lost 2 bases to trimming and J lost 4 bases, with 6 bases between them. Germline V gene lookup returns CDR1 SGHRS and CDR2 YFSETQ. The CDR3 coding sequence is TGCGCCAGCAGCTTCCCGGGAGAGACCCAGTACTTC. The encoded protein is CASSFPGETQYF.

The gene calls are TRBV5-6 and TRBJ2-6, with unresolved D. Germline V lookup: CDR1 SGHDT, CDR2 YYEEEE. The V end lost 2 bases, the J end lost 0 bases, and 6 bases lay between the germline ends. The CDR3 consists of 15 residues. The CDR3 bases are TGTGCCAGCAGCTTTTACGGCTCTGGGGCCAACGTCCTGACTTTC. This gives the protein CASSFYGSGANVLTF.

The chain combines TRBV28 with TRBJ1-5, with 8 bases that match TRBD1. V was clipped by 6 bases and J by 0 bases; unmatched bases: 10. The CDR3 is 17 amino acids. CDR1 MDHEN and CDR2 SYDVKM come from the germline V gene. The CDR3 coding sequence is TGTGCCAGCAGGGACAGGGCAGGGGTGCTTAGCAATCAGCCCCAGCATTTT. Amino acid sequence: CASRDRAGVLSNQPQHF.

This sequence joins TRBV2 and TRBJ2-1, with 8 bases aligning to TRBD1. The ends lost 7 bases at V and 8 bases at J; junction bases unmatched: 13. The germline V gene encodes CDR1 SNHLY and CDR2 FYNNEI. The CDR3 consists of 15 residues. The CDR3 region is CASNSQGAYGDEQFF. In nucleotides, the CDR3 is TGTGCCAGCAATTCCCAGGGGGCATACGGCGATGAGCAGTTCTTC.

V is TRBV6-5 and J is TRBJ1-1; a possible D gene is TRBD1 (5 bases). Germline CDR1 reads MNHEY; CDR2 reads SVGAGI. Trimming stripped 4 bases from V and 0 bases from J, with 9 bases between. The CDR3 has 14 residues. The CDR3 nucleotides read TGTGCCAGCAGTTGGCAGGGTATGAACACTGAAGCTTTCTTT. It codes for CASSWQGMNTEAFF.

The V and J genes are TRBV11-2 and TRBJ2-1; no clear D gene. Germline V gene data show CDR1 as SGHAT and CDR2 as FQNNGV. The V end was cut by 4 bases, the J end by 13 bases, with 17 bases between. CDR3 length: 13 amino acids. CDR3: CASSSLRPLEQFF. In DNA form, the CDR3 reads TGTGCCAGCAGCTCGCTACGCCCCCTGGAACAGTTCTTC. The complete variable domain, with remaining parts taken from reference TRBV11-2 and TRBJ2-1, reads EAGVAQSPRYKIIEKRQSVAFWCNPISGHATLYWYQQILGQGPKLLIQFQNNGVVDDSQLPKDRFSAERLKGVDSTLKIQPAKLEDSAVYLCASSSLRPLEQFFGPGTRLTVL.

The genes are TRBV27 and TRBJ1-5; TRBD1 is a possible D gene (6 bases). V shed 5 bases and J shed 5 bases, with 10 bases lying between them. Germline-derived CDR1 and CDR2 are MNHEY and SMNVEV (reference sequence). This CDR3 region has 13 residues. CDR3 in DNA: TGTGCCAGCAGTGACAGGCCTTATCAGCCCCAGCATTTT. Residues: CASSDRPYQPQHF.

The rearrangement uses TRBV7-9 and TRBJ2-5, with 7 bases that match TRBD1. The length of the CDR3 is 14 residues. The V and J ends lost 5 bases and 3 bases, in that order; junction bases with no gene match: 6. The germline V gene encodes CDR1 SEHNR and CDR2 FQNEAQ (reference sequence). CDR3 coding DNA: TGTGCCAGCAGCATACAGGGGCGCGAAGAGACCCAGTACTTC. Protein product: CASSIQGREETQYF.

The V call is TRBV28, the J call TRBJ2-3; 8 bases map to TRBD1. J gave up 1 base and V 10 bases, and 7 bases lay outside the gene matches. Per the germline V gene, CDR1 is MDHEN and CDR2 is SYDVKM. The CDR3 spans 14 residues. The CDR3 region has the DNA TGTGCCACCCGCCGACAGGGGCGCACAGATACGCAGTATTTT. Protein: CATRRQGRTDTQYF.

CDR3 DNA sequence: TGTGCCAGCAGCCAATACTCCGCCCGAGGGGGCCGTGGAAACACCATATATTTT. As protein: CASSQYSARGGRGNTIYF. The genes are TRBV7-2 and TRBJ1-3; 7 bases are shared with TRBD1. Trimming cost V 5 bases and J 3 bases; bases outside gene matches: 16. This CDR3 contains 18 residues. CDR1 and CDR2 (germline): SGHTA, FQGNSA.

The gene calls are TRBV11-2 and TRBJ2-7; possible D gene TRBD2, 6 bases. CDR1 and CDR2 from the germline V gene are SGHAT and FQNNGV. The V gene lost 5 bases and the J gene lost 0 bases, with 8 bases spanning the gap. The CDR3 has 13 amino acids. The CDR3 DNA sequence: TGTGCCAGCAGCCAGACTAGCTCCTACGAGCAGTACTTC. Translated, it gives CASSQTSSYEQYF.

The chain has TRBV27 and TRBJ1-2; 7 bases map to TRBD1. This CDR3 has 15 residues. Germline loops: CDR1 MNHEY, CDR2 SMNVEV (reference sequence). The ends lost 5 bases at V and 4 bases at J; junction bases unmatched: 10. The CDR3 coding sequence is TGTGCCAGCAGTCCGACTTACAGGGGCGTCTATGGCTACACCTTC. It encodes CASSPTYRGVYGYTF.

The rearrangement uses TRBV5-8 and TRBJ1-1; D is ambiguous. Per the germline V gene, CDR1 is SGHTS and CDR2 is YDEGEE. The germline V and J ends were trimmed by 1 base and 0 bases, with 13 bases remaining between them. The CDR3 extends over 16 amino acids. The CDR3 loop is CASSLWGLSMNTEAFF. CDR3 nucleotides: TGTGCCAGCAGCTTGTGGGGATTAAGTATGAACACTGAAGCTTTCTTT. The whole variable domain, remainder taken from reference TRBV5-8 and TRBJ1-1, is EAGVTQSPTHLIKTRGQQATLRCSPISGHTSVYWYQQALGLGLQFLLWYDEGEERNRGNFPPRFSGRQFPNYSSELNVNALELEDSALYLCASSLWGLSMNTEAFFGQGTRLTVV.

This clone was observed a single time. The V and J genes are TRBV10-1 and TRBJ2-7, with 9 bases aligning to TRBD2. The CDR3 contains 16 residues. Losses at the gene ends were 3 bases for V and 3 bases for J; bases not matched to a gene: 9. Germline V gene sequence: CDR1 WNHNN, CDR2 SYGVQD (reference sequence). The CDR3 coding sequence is TGCGCCAGCAGTGAATCTGCTAGCGGGGTCTACTACGAGCAGTACTTC. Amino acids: CASSESASGVYYEQYF.

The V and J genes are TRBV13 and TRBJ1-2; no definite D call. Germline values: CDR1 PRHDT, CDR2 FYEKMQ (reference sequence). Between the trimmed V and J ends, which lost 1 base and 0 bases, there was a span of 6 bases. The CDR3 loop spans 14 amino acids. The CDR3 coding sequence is TGTGCCAGCAGCTTAGCTGCGTCTAACTATGGCTACACCTTC. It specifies CASSLAASNYGYTF.

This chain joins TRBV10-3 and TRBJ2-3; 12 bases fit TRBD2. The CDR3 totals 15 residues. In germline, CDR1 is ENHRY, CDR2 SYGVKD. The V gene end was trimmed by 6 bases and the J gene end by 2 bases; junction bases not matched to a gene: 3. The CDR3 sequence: CAISRLAGATDTQYF. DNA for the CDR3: TGTGCCATCAGCCGACTAGCGGGAGCCACAGATACGCAGTATTTT.